Reported below is one T cell receptor beta chain. This record comes from a study of blood T cell repertoires in COVID-19. V lost 5 bases and J 4 bases, leaving 6 bases between the germline ends. This CDR3 spans 12 amino acids. The V gene's germline CDR1 is SEHNR and CDR2 FQNEAQ (reference sequence). The repertoire was sequenced with immunoSEQ multiplex PCR; TCRdb's copy has only in-frame clones and lacks some. The sample records about 180,000 clones, 80% to 90% being singletons. The rearrangement links TRBV7-9 to TRBJ1-3; D is undetermined. The receptor comes from a man aged 50 to 60 with active or convalescent COVID-19. Sequenced: peripheral blood. DNA of the CDR3: TGTGCCAGCAGCCTGAGAGGAAACACCATATATTTT. The encoded protein is CASSLRGNTIYF.